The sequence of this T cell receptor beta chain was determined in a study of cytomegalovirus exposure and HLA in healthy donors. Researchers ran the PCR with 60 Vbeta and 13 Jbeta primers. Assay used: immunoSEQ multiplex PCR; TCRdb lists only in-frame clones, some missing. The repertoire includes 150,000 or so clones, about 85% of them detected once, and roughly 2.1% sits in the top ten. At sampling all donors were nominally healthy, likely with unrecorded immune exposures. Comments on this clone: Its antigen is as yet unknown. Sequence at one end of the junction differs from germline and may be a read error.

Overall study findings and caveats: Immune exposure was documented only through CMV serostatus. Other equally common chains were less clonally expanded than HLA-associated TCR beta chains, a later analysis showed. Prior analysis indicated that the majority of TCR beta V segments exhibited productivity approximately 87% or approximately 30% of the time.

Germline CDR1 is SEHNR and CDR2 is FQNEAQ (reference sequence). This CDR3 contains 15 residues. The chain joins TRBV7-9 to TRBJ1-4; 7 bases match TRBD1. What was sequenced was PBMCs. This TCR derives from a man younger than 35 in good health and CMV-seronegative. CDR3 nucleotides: TGTTCCAGCAGCACCACAGGGGCGTATAATGAAAAACTGTTTTTT. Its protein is CSSSTTGAYNEKLFF.